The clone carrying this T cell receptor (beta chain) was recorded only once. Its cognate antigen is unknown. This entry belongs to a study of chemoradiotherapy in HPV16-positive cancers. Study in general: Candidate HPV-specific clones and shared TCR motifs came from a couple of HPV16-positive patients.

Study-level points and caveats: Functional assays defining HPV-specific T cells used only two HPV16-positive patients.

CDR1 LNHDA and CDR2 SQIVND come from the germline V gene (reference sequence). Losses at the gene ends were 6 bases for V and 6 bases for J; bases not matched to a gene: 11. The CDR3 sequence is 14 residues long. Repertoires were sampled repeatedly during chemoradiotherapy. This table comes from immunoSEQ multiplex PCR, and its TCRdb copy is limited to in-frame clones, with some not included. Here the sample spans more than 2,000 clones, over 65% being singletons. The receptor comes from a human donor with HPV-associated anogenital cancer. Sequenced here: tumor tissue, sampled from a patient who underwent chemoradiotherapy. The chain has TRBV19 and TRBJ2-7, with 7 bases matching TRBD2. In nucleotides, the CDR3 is TGTGCCAGTAGATTGGGCGGGAGTCATTCCGAGCAGTACTTC. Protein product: CASRLGGSHSEQYF. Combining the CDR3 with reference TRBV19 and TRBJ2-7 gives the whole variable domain DGGITQSPKYLFRKEGQNVTLSCEQNLNHDAMYWYRQDPGQGLRLIYYSQIVNDFQKGDIAEGYSVSREKKESFPLTVTSAQKNPTAFYLCASRLGGSHSEQYFGPGTRLTVT.